The clone carrying this TCR beta chain came up a few times. Its antigen remains unknown. This sample stems from a study of T-cell memory formation after mild COVID-19. Overall study results and limits: Those CD4+ clones that contracted were mainly in CM and EM (CD8+ ones in EMRA). Clones that shrank (day 15 to 85) were balanced CD4/CD8, whereas later expanders leaned CD4+.

V shed 2 bases and J shed 0 bases, with 3 bases lying between them. The germline V gene encodes CDR1 SGHRS and CDR2 YFSETQ. The CDR3 has 13 amino acids. TCRdb independently ran MiXCR on the 5' RACE reads; one entry per CDR3 protein. The table lists roughly 600,000 distinct CDR3 sequences, 15% to 20% of them singletons. Sample: PBMCs or a T cell subset sorted from them (not recorded which). The receptor was derived from an adult woman who had mild COVID-19 (a few samples of this study predate the infection). Cell type and time point are not known. The genes are TRBV5-1 and TRBJ2-4; D not certain. The CDR3 coding sequence is TGCGCCAGCAGCTTTGGAGCCAAAAACATTCAGTACTTC. Protein sequence: CASSFGAKNIQYF. The full variable domain, its missing parts supplied by reference TRBV5-1 and TRBJ2-4, is KAGVTQTPRYLIKTRGQQVTLSCSPISGHRSVSWYQQTPGQGLQFLFEYFSETQRNKGNFPGRFSGRQFSNSRSEMNVSTLELGDSALYLCASSFGAKNIQYFGAGTRLSVL.